These T cell receptor beta chains were read from a single sample in a study of T cell responses to AZD1222 COVID-19 vaccine. Here immunoSEQ multiplex PCR was the method, and the copy in TCRdb shows in-frame clones only, minus some. The sample has tens of thousands of clones; under 85% are singletons. The specimen comprised peripheral blood, sampled on day 0 of MenACWY control vaccination. Every receptor here comes from an adult in good health. The CDR3 runs from the conserved cysteine through the conserved F or W. A D gene is named only where the DNA matches it firmly. For some rows the clone size is stated as once, few or many, or as a class when expanded; others skip it.

>TRBV28|.|TRBJ1-2|.
TGTGCCAGCAGTTTATACTATGGCTACACCTTC
CASSLYYGYTF
>TRBV28|.|TRBJ2-1|TRBD2
TGTGCCAGCAGTTTAACTAGCGGGGGTATGGTTGAGCAGTTCTTC
CASSLTSGGMVEQFF
>TRBV5-5|.|TRBJ1-2|TRBD1
TGTGCCAGCAGCTCCGGGGACAGGGGAGTCTATGGCTACACCTTC
CASSSGDRGVYGYTF
>TRBV11-2|.|TRBJ1-6|.
TGTGCCAGCAGCCACCCGGACCAGGTTGCTTCCCTCCACTTT
CASSHPDQVASLHF
>TRBV28|.|TRBJ2-3|TRBD2
TGTGCCAGCAGTTTGCCGCTAGCGGGAGCAGATACGCAGTATTTT
CASSLPLAGADTQYF
>TRBV5-1|.|TRBJ1-2|TRBD1
TGCGCCAGCAGCTTTGGACAGGGCGGAACCTATGGCTACACCTTC
CASSFGQGGTYGYTF
>TRBV5-4|.|TRBJ1-6|.
TGTGCCAGCAGCTTTGGGGATTCACCCCTCCACTTT
CASSFGDSPLHF
>TRBV19|.|TRBJ1-1|TRBD1
TGTGCCAGTAGCGGGACAGGGGAGGGTAGCACTGAAGCTTTCTTT
CASSGTGEGSTEAFF
>TRBV24-1|.|TRBJ1-2|.
TGTGCCACCAGTGAAAATAGGCAGGCCTATGGCTACACCTTC
CATSENRQAYGYTF
>TRBV5-4|.|TRBJ2-1|.
TGTGCCAGCAGCTTCGGCCGGGAGAGAAACAATGAGCAGTTCTTC
CASSFGRERNNEQFF
>TRBV29-1|.|TRBJ1-2|.
TGCAGCGTTGGAGGTCTGAATGGCTACACCTTC
CSVGGLNGYTF
>TRBV2|.|TRBJ1-5|.
TGTGCCAGCGTGGGGTTGGGCAATCAGCCCCAGCATTTT
CASVGLGNQPQHF
>TRBV6-6|once|TRBJ2-1|.
TGTGCCAGCAGTAAATGGACAGTAGGGCAGTTCTTC
CASSKWTVGQFF
>TRBV15|few|TRBJ1-4|.
TGTGCCACCAGCAGGGCATCCCCGGACAGTACTGAAAAACTGTTTTTT
CATSRASPDSTEKLFF
>TRBV2|few|TRBJ2-1|.
TGTGCCAGCAGCTTTAAGGACCCTAAAGACGGCCCAGACTACAATGAGCAGTTCTTC
CASSFKDPKDGPDYNEQFF
>TRBV28|.|TRBJ2-1|TRBD2
TGTGCCAGCAGTGTCCCGGGGACTAGTAATGAGCAGTTCTTC
CASSVPGTSNEQFF
>TRBV19|once|TRBJ2-7|TRBD2
TGTGCCAGTAGTTCGGGACTTTTCGGGGGGTCCTACGAGCAGTACTTC
CASSSGLFGGSYEQYF
>TRBV19|.|TRBJ1-6|.
TGTGCCAGTAGTACTCTACAGAGCTCCTATAATTCACCCCTCCACTTT
CASSTLQSSYNSPLHF
>TRBV30|.|TRBJ1-4|TRBD1
TGTGCCTGGGGCCGGGACAGGGGTGAAAAACTGTTTTTT
CAWGRDRGEKLFF
>TRBV30|.|TRBJ1-3|.
TGTGCCTGGAGTCAGAAATCGTTTGGAAACACCATATATTTT
CAWSQKSFGNTIYF
>TRBV19|.|TRBJ2-2|.
TGTGCCAGTAAGCAACCAGGCAGGGAAACCGGGGAGCTGTTTTTT
CASKQPGRETGELFF
>TRBV10-2|.|TRBJ1-1|TRBD1
TGCGCCAGCAGTGTGACAGGGGGCACTGAAGCTTTCTTT
CASSVTGGTEAFF
>TRBV3-1/TRBV3-2|once|TRBJ1-3|.
TGTGCCAGCAGCTACCTCGACCCCACCCTTAGGAACACCATATATTTT
CASSYLDPTLRNTIYF
>TRBV5-1|.|TRBJ1-5|.
TGCGCCAGCAGCGAGGGGGGACGACAGCCCCAGCATTTT
CASSEGGRQPQHF
>TRBV3-1/TRBV3-2|.|TRBJ2-5|.
TGTGCCAGCAGCCAAGATCTTTCGGCCCCTCGGACCCAGTACTTC
CASSQDLSAPRTQYF
>TRBV11-3|.|TRBJ1-3|TRBD1
TGTGCCAGCAGCTTACCTGACAGGGGTGGAAACACCATATATTTT
CASSLPDRGGNTIYF
>TRBV5-6|few|TRBJ1-1|.
TGTGCCAGCAGCCCGCCAGGAGAAATGGCTTTCTTT
CASSPPGEMAFF
>TRBV7-9|.|TRBJ1-3|.
TGTGCCAGCAGCTATCAGAGCTCTGGAAACACCATATATTTT
CASSYQSSGNTIYF
>TRBV21-1|.|TRBJ2-3|.
TGTGCCAGCAGCAAAGAGGGCCGGGGGACTAGCGCCGACACAGATACGCAGTATTTT
CASSKEGRGTSADTDTQYF
>TRBV5-1|.|TRBJ2-2|.
TGCGCCAGCAGCTTGACGGGGGCCGCCGGGGAGCTGTTTTTT
CASSLTGAAGELFF
>TRBV25-1|many|TRBJ2-5|TRBD1
TGTGCCAGCAGTGAAGGGGCAGGGGGCACAGAGACCCAGTACTTC
CASSEGAGGTETQYF
>TRBV29-1|.|TRBJ1-1|.
TGCAGCGTTGAACGAGAGAACACTGAAGCTTTCTTT
CSVERENTEAFF
>TRBV19|.|TRBJ2-1|TRBD1
TGTGCCAGTAGTATCGGATCGGGGACAGGGCTTGGGGATGAGCAGTTCTTC
CASSIGSGTGLGDEQFF
>TRBV3-1/TRBV3-2|.|TRBJ1-6|TRBD1
TGTGCCAGCAGCGACAGGGGATCCTATAATTCACCCCTCCACTTT
CASSDRGSYNSPLHF
>TRBV28|.|TRBJ1-2|TRBD1
TGTGCCAGCAGTTCGGGACAGGGAGTGCAGGGCTACACCTTC
CASSSGQGVQGYTF
>TRBV10-1|few|TRBJ2-3|.
TGCGCCAGCAGTGAGTCGGTCGACAGAGCAACAGATACGCAGTATTTT
CASSESVDRATDTQYF
>TRBV6-5|.|TRBJ1-6|.
TGTGCCAGCAGGTACCATAGAAGGCCAAATTCACCCCTCCACTTT
CASRYHRRPNSPLHF
>TRBV6-5|medium-sized|TRBJ1-6|.
TGTGCCAGCAGCGCCGGTCCCTATAATTCACCCCTCCACTTT
CASSAGPYNSPLHF
>TRBV5-4|.|TRBJ2-1|TRBD2
TGTGCCTCTAGGAAACTAGCGGGAAACAATGAGCAGTTCTTC
CASRKLAGNNEQFF
>TRBV6-1|.|TRBJ1-3|TRBD1
TGTGCCAGCAGTGAAGAGTTCGGGACAGGGGTAGGAAACACCATATATTTT
CASSEEFGTGVGNTIYF
>TRBV3-1/TRBV3-2|once|TRBJ2-5|TRBD1
TGTGCCAGCAGCCAAGCGGCAGGGGGCGCAGAGACCCAGTACTTC
CASSQAAGGAETQYF